Listed below are T cell receptor beta chains from one sample, sequenced in a study of blood T cell repertoires in COVID-19. The method was immunoSEQ multiplex PCR; TCRdb's version includes in-frame clones alone and lacks a portion of them. This table has some 310,000 clones, 85% to 90% appearing once. The sample taken for sequencing was peripheral blood. The receptors shown here come from a woman aged 40 to 50 with COVID-19, enrolled during active disease. The CDR3 runs from the conserved cysteine through the conserved F or W. Each record gives: J gene, CDR3 length, V gene, clone size, D gene, CDR3 DNA, CDR3 protein. D genes are given only for firm matches. The size of a clone is reported for some rows only, either as once, few or many, or as a class for expanded clones.

j_gene: TRBJ2-7; len: 19; v_gene: TRBV6-1; abundance: -; d_gene: -; CDR3nt: TGTGCCAGCAGTGTGAGGTCCCCCGAGGGGGGGGCTTCTTCCTACGAGCAGTACTTC; CDR3aa: CASSVRSPEGGASSYEQYF
j_gene: TRBJ2-6; len: 17; v_gene: TRBV10-3; abundance: -; d_gene: -; CDR3nt: TGTGCCATCGGGCCGGGACTGGGGGAGTTTGGGGCCAACGTCCTGACTTTC; CDR3aa: CAIGPGLGEFGANVLTF
j_gene: TRBJ1-2; len: 16; v_gene: TRBV7-9; abundance: -; d_gene: TRBD1; CDR3nt: TGTGCCAGCAGCACTCTCGGACAGGCCCGAGGCTATGGCTACACCTTC; CDR3aa: CASSTLGQARGYGYTF
j_gene: TRBJ2-7; len: 14; v_gene: TRBV19; abundance: once; d_gene: -; CDR3nt: TGTGCCAGTAGTATCGCAGGGGCCTCTCGCGAGCAGTACTTC; CDR3aa: CASSIAGASREQYF
j_gene: TRBJ2-1; len: 14; v_gene: TRBV9; abundance: -; d_gene: TRBD1; CDR3nt: TGTGCCAGCAGCGGGGGGACAGGGCCGTATGAGCAGTTCTTC; CDR3aa: CASSGGTGPYEQFF
j_gene: TRBJ2-7; len: 14; v_gene: TRBV28; abundance: -; d_gene: TRBD2; CDR3nt: TGTGCCAGCAGCCTTAGCGGGAGGCCACACGAGCAGTACTTC; CDR3aa: CASSLSGRPHEQYF
j_gene: TRBJ2-7; len: 17; v_gene: TRBV27; abundance: -; d_gene: TRBD2; CDR3nt: TGTGCCAGCAGTTTTCGGGGGACTAGCGGGATTAGATACGAGCAGTACTTC; CDR3aa: CASSFRGTSGIRYEQYF
j_gene: TRBJ1-5; len: 15; v_gene: TRBV6-1; abundance: -; d_gene: TRBD1; CDR3nt: TGTGCCAGCAGATTCGACAGGGTCGGCAATCAGCCCCAGCATTTT; CDR3aa: CASRFDRVGNQPQHF
j_gene: TRBJ2-2; len: 12; v_gene: TRBV5-1; abundance: once; d_gene: -; CDR3nt: TGCGCCAGCAGCTTGCCGGCCGGGGAGCTGTTTTTT; CDR3aa: CASSLPAGELFF
j_gene: TRBJ1-2; len: 16; v_gene: TRBV15; abundance: -; d_gene: -; CDR3nt: TGTGCCACCAGCCGCACCCCCGCTCGTGAGGGCTATGGCTACACCTTC; CDR3aa: CATSRTPAREGYGYTF
j_gene: TRBJ1-2; len: 17; v_gene: TRBV9; abundance: -; d_gene: -; CDR3nt: TGTGCCAGCAGCCCTGGGACACTTATTTCGGGTTTTTATGGCTACACCTTC; CDR3aa: CASSPGTLISGFYGYTF
j_gene: TRBJ2-5; len: 16; v_gene: TRBV15; abundance: once; d_gene: TRBD2; CDR3nt: TGTGCCACCAGCAGAGGAATCGGACTAGCCCCATTGGCCCAGTACTTC; CDR3aa: CATSRGIGLAPLAQYF
j_gene: TRBJ1-1; len: 13; v_gene: TRBV28; abundance: -; d_gene: -; CDR3nt: TGTGCCAGCGTTGAGGGCTGGAACACTGAAGCTTTCTTT; CDR3aa: CASVEGWNTEAFF
j_gene: TRBJ2-5; len: 18; v_gene: TRBV15; abundance: once; d_gene: TRBD1; CDR3nt: TGTGCCACCAGCAGAGTTTTCGGGACAGGGAAGGGTCAAGAGACCCAGTACTTC; CDR3aa: CATSRVFGTGKGQETQYF
j_gene: TRBJ2-1; len: 16; v_gene: TRBV4-1; abundance: -; d_gene: TRBD1; CDR3nt: TGCGCCAGCAGCCAATACCTCCGGGACAGGGTCCATGAGCAGTTCTTC; CDR3aa: CASSQYLRDRVHEQFF